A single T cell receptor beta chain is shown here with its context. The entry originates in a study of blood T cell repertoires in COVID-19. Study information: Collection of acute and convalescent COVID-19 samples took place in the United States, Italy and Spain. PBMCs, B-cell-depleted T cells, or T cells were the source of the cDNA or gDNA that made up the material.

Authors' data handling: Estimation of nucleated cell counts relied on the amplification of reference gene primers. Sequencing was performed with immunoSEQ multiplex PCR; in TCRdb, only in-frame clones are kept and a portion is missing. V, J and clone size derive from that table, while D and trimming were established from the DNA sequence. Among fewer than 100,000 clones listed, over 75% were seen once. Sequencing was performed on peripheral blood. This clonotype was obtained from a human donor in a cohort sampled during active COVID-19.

The CDR3 nucleotides are TGTGCCAGCAGTTTAGGGAGGTCCACTGAAGCTTTCTTT. This encodes CASSLGRSTEAFF. V gene TRBV12-3 or TRBV12-4 combines with J gene TRBJ1-1; the D is unclear. The length of the CDR3 is 13 residues. V shed 1 base and J shed 4 bases, with 7 bases lying between them.